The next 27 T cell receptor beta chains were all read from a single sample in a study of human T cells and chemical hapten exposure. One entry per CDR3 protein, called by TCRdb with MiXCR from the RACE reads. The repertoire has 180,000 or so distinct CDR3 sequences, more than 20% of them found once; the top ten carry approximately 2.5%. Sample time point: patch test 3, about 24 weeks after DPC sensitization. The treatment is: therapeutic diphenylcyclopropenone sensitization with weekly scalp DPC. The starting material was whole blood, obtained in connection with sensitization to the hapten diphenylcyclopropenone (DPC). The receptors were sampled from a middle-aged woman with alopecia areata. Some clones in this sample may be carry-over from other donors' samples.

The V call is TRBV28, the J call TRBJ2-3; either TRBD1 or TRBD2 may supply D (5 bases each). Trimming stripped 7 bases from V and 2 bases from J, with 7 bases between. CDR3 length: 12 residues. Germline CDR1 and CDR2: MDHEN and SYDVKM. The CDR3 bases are TGTGCCAGCAAGGGGACCACAGATACGCAGTATTTT. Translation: CASKGTTDTQYF.

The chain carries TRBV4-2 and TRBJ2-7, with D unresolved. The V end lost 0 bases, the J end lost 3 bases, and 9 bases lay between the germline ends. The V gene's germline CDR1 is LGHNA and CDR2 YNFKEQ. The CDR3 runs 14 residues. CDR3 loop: CASSQDGVDYEQYF. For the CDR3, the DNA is TGTGCCAGCAGCCAAGATGGGGTCGACTACGAGCAGTACTTC.

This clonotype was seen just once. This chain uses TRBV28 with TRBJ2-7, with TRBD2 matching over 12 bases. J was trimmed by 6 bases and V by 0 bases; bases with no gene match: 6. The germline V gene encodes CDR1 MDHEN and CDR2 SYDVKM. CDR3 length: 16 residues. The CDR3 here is CASSLWTTSGSAEQYF. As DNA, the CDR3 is TGTGCCAGCAGTTTATGGACGACTAGCGGGAGCGCCGAGCAGTACTTC.

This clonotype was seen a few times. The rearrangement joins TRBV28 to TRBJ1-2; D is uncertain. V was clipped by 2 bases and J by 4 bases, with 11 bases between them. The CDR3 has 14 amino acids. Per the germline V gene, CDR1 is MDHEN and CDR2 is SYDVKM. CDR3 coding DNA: TGTGCCAGCAGTTTAAGGACGGCGGTCTATGGCTACACCTTC. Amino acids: CASSLRTAVYGYTF.

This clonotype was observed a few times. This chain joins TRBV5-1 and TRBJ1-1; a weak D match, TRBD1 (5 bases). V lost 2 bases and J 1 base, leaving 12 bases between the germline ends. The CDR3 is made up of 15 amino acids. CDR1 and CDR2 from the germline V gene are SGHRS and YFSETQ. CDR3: CASSFAGTENTEAFF. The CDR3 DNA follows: TGCGCCAGCAGCTTCGCCGGGACGGAGAACACTGAAGCTTTCTTT.

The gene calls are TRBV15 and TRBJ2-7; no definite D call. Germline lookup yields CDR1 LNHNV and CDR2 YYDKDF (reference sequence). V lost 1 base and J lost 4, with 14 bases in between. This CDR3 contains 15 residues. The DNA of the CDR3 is TGTGCCACCAGCAGAGGGTCCGAGTCCCTTTACGAGCAGTACTTC. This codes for CATSRGSESLYEQYF.

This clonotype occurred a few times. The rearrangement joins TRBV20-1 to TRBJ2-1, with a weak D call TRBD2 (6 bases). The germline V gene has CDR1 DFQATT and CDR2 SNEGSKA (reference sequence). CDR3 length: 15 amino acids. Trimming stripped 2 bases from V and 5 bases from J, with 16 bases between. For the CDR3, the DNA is TGCAGTGCTAGATCCCCGGGACTCGATCACAATGAGCAGTTCTTC. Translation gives CSARSPGLDHNEQFF.

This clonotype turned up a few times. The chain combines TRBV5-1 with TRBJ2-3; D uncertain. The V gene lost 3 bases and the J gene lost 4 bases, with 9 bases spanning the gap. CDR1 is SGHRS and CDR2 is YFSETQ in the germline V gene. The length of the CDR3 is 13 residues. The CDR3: CASSSSDSDTQYF. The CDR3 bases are TGCGCCAGCAGCTCCTCTGATTCAGATACGCAGTATTTT.

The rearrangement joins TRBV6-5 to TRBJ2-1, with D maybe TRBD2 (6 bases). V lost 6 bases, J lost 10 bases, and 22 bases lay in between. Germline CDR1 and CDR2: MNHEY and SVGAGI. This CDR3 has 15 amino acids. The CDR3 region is CASRPPVRSSGEQFF. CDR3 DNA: TGTGCCAGCAGGCCCCCGGTTCGAAGTAGCGGAGAGCAGTTCTTC.

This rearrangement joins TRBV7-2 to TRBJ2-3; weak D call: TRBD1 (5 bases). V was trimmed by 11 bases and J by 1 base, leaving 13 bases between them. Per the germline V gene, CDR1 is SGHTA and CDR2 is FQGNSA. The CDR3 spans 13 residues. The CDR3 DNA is TGTGCCGGGAAGGGGATAGGCACAGATACGCAGTATTTT. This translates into CAGKGIGTDTQYF.

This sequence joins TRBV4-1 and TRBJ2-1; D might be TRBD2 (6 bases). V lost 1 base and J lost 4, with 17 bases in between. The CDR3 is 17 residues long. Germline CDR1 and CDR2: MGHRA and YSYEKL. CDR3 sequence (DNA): TGCGCCAGCAGCCAAGGCCTCGCTAAGCGGGCATACAATGAGCAGTTCTTC. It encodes CASSQGLAKRAYNEQFF.

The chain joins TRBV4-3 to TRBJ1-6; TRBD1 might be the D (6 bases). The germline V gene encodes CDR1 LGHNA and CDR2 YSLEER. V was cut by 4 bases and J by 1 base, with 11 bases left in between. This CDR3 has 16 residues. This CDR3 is CASSPQGGSYNSPLHF. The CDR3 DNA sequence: TGCGCCAGCAGCCCACAGGGAGGGTCCTATAATTCACCCCTCCACTTT.

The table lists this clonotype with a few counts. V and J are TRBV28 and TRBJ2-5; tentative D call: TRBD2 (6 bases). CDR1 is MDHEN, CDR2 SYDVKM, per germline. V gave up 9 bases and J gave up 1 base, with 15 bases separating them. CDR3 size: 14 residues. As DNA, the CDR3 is TGTGCCAGTGGGGGGACCCGCCTCCAAGAGACCCAGTACTTC. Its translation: CASGGTRLQETQYF.

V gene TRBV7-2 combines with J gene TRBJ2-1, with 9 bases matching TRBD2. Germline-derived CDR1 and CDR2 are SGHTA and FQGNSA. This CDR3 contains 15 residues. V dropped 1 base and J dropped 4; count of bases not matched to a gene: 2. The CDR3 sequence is CASSLVSGSYNEQFF. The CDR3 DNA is TGTGCCAGCAGCTTAGTTAGCGGGAGTTACAATGAGCAGTTCTTC.

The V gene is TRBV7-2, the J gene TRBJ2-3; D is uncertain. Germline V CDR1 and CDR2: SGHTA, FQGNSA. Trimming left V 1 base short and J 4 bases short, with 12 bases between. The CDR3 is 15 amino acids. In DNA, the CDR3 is TGTGCCAGCAGCTTAGACGGCGGTCGGGCAGATACGCAGTATTTT. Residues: CASSLDGGRADTQYF.

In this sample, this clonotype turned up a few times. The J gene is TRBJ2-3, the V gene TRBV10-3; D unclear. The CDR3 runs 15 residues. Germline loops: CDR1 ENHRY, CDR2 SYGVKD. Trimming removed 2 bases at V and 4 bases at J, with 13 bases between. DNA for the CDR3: TGTGCCATCAGTGAGGAGACCACGTACCCAGATACGCAGTATTTT. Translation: CAISEETTYPDTQYF.

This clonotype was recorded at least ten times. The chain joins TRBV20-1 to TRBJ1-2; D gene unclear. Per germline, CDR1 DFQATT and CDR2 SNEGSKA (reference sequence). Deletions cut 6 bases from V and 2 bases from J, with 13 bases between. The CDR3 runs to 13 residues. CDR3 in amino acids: CSAQSDGNYGYTF. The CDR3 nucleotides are TGCAGTGCGCAAAGTGACGGGAACTATGGCTACACCTTC.

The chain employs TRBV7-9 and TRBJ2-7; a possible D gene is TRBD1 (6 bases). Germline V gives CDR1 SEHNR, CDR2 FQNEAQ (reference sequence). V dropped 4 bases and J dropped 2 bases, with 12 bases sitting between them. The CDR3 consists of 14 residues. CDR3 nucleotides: TGTGCCAGCAGCTCCTGGGGGCCTCCCTACGAGCAGTACTTC. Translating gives CASSSWGPPYEQYF.

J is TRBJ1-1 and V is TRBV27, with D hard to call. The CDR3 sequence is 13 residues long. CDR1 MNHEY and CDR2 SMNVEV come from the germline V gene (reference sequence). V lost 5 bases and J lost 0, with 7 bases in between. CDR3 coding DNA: TGTGCCAGCAGTACCACAGTGAACACTGAAGCTTTCTTT. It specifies CASSTTVNTEAFF.

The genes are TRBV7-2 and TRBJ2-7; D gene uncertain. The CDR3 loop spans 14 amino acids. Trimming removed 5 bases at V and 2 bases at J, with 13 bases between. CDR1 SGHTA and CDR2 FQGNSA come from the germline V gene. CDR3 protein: CASSPSPMTYEQYF. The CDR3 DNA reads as TGTGCCAGCAGCCCCAGCCCCATGACCTACGAGCAGTACTTC. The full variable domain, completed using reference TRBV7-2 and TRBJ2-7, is GAGVSQSPSNKVTEKGKDVELRCDPISGHTALYWYRQSLGQGLEFLIYFQGNSAPDKSGLPSDRFSAERTGGSVSTLTIQRTQQEDSAVYLCASSPSPMTYEQYFGPGTRLTVT.

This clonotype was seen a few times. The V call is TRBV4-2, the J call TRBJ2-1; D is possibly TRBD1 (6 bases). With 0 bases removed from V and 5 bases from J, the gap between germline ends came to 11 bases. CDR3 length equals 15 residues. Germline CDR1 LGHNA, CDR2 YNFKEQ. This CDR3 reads CASSQDRGGHNEQFF. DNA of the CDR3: TGTGCCAGCAGCCAAGACAGGGGCGGGCACAATGAGCAGTTCTTC.

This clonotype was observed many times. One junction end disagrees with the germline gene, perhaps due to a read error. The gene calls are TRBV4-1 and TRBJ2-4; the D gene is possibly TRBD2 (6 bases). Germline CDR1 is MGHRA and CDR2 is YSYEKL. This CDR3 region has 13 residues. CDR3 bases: TGCGCCAGCAGCCAAGATTACCGGGACTCCTTGCACTTC. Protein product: CASSQDYRDSLHF.

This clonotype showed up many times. The CDR3 DNA reads as TGCGCCAGCAGCTCCGGGACCCCAGGGGAAGAGACCCAGTACTTC. Translated, it gives CASSSGTPGEETQYF. V gene TRBV4-1 combines with J gene TRBJ2-5; the D gene is possibly TRBD1 (6 bases). V was clipped by 5 bases and J by 3 bases, with 16 bases between them. The CDR3 spans 15 residues. The germline V gene encodes CDR1 MGHRA and CDR2 YSYEKL.

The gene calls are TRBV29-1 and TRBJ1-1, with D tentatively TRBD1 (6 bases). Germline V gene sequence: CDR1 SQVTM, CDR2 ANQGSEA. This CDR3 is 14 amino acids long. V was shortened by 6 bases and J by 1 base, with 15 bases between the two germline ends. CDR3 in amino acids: CSVMWGAANTEAFF. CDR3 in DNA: TGCAGCGTCATGTGGGGGGCCGCGAACACTGAAGCTTTCTTT.

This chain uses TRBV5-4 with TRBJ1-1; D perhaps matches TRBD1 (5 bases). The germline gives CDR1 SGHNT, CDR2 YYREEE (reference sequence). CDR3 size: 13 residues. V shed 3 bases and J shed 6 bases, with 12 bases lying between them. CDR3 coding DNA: TGTGCCAGCAGCTGGCAGCCGGGGGCTGAAGCTTTCTTT. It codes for CASSWQPGAEAFF.

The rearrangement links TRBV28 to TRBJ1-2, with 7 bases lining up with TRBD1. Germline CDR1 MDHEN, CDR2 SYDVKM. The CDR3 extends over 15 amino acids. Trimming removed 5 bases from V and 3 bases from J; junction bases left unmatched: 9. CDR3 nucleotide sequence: TGTGCCAGCAGTCGCCCGGACAGGCCAGACTATGGCTACACCTTC. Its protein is CASSRPDRPDYGYTF.

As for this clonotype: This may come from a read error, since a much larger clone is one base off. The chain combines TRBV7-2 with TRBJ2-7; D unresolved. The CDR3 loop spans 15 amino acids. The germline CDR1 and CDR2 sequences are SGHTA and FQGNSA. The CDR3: CASSLAAHLSYKQYF. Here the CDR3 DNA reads TGTGCCAGCAGCTTAGCGGCTCATCTTAGCTACAAGCAGTACTTC.